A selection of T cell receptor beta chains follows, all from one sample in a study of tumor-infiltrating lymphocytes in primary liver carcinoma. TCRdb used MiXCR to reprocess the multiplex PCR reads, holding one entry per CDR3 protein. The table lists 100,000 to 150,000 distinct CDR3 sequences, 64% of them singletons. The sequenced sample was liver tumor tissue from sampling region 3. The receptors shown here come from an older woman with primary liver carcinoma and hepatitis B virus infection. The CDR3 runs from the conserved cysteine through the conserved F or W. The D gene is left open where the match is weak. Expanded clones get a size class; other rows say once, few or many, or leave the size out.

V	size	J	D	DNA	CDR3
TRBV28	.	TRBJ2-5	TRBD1	TGTGCCAGCAGTCGGACAGGGCTGAGGACCCAGTACTTC	CASSRTGLRTQYF
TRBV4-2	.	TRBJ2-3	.	TGTGCCAGCAGCCAATTAGGGCTAGCGCCAGCCAGCACAGAAACGCAGTATTTT	CASSQLGLAPASTETQYF
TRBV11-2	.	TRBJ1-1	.	TGTGCCACTATCTCACCCCCAAGTACTGAAGCTTTCTTT	CATISPPSTEAFF
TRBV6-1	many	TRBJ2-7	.	TGTGCCAGCTCCCCCGGGAGAGAGGGGGAGCAGTACTTC	CASSPGREGEQYF
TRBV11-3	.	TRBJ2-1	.	TGTGCTAGCAGCTTACCAGCGAGGGATTACAATGAGCAGTTCTTC	CASSLPARDYNEQFF
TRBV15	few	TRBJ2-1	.	TGTGCCACCGAGGGGTGGTCGGGACACAATGAGCAGTTCTTC	CATEGWSGHNEQFF
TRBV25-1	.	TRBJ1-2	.	TGTGCCACAGAGGGACACCGGCAGGGCTACACCTTC	CATEGHRQGYTF
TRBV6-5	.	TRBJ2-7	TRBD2	TGTGCCAGTAGTTATACGGGAGGCTCGGGAGAGGAGCAGTACTTC	CASSYTGGSGEEQYF
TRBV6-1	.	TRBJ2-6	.	TGTGCAAGAAGTGGAAGATACTCTGGGGCCAACGTCCTGACTTTC	CARSGRYSGANVLTF
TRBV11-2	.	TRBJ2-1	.	TGTGCCAGCAGCTTAGACGGTAGCTCCTACAATGGGCATTTCTTC	CASSLDGSSYNGHFF
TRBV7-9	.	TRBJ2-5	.	TGTGCCAGCAGTCCCGGGGCAGGACAAGAGACCCAGTACTTC	CASSPGAGQETQYF
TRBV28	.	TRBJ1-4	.	TGTGCCAGCAGTTGGGCAACTAATGAAAAACTGTTTTTT	CASSWATNEKLFF
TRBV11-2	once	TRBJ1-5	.	TGTGCCAGGGGCTTAGGGCAGGTTGGCCAGCCCCAGCATTTT	CARGLGQVGQPQHF
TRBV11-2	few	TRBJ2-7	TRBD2	TGTGCCAGCAGCGAGACCGTGACTAGCTTTTACGAGCAGTATTTC	CASSETVTSFYEQYF
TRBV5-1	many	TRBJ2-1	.	TGCGCCAGCAGCTTGTCGGCTGACTATACCTACAATGAGCAGTTCTTC	CASSLSADYTYNEQFF
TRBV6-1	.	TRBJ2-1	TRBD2	TGTGCCAGCAGTATAGCGGGTCTACAAGGCAATGAGCATTTCTTC	CASSIAGLQGNEHFF
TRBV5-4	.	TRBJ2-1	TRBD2	TGTGTCAGTAGCCCGTTAGCGGGGGGGTTTTACAATGAGCAGTTCTTC	CVSSPLAGGFYNEQFF
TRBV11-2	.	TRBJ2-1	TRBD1	TGTGCCAGTAGTTCGGACAGGGGCTACTACAGTGAGCAGTTCTTC	CASSSDRGYYSEQFF
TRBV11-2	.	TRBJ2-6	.	TGTGCCAGCAGCTTACCTCCCGATGGGGGAGTTGGGGCCAACGTTCTGACTTTC	CASSLPPDGGVGANVLTF
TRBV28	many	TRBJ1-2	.	TGTGCCAGCACCGTGCCCTCAGATACGGTTAACTATGGCTACACCTTC	CASTVPSDTVNYGYTF
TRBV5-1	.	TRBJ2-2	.	TGCGCCAGCGGCTTGCGGGACAGCTACACCGGGGAGCTGTTTTTT	CASGLRDSYTGELFF
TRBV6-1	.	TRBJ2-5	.	TGTTCCAGCCACCAGGGCATTCGAGAGACCCAGTACTTC	CSSHQGIRETQYF
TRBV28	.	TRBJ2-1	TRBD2	TGTGCCAGTCCCCAGACTAGCGGAAGGGGGAGCTCCTACAATGAGCAGTTCTTC	CASPQTSGRGSSYNEQFF
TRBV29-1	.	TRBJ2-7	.	TGCAGCAGCTCCGTGGAGCGAAATGAGCAATACTTC	CSSSVERNEQYF
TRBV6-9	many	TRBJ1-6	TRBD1	TGTGCCAGCAGTTCAGGGGGTTTAGGCTCACCCCTCCACTTT	CASSSGGLGSPLHF
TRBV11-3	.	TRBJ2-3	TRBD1	TGTGCCAGCAGCCGTCGGACAGGCACAGATACGCGGCATTTT	CASSRRTGTDTRHF
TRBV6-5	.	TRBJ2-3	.	TGTGCCAGCAGTCATTTCCCTCCGGGACATGGGGCCGATACGCAGTATTTT	CASSHFPPGHGADTQYF
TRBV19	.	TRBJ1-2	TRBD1	TGTACCAGTAGGAGGGACAGGGGCCAGATCTATGGCTACACCTTC	CTSRRDRGQIYGYTF
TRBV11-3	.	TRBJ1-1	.	TGTGCCAGCAGCCAGGACGGCTTGAACGCTGAAGTTTCCTTT	CASSQDGLNAEVSF
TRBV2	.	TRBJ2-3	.	TGTGCCAGCAGATGGGCCCAAGGCACAGATACGCAGTATTTT	CASRWAQGTDTQYF
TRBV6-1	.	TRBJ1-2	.	TGTGCCAGCAGTGAAATCGGAAAAGAGATTTATGGCTACACGTTC	CASSEIGKEIYGYTF
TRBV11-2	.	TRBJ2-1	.	TGCGCCAGCAGCCTCCCTCAGGGGCAGTACAATGAGCAGTTCTTC	CASSLPQGQYNEQFF